The 30 T cell receptor beta chains reported below all come from one sample, sequenced in a study of cytomegalovirus exposure and HLA in healthy donors. PCR amplification relied on 60 Vbeta primers (plus 13 Jbeta primers). The assay was immunoSEQ multiplex PCR, and TCRdb's table has in-frame clones only and misses some. The table has more than 80,000 clones, less than 85% seen once; the top ten hold approximately 3.6%. Material for sequencing was PBMCs. These receptors were taken from a man aged 55 to 69 in good health and CMV-seronegative.

The rearrangement joins TRBV4-1 to TRBJ1-2, with 9 bases aligning to TRBD1. V lost 0 bases and J lost 6; bases outside the gene matches: 5. This CDR3 spans 15 amino acids. Per the germline V gene, CDR1 is MGHRA and CDR2 is YSYEKL. The CDR3 DNA sequence: TGCGCCAGCAGCCAAGAACAGGGGGCGATTCATGGCTACACCTTC. Its protein product is CASSQEQGAIHGYTF.

This chain connects TRBV9 to TRBJ2-1; a weak D match, TRBD1 (5 bases). In germline, CDR1 is SGDLS, CDR2 YYNGEE. Trimming took off 0 bases at V and 0 bases at J, with 7 bases between the two ends. The CDR3 runs 15 residues. The CDR3 is CASSVEGYSYNEQFF. For the CDR3, the DNA is TGTGCCAGCAGCGTAGAGGGGTACTCCTACAATGAGCAGTTCTTC.

The chain employs TRBV10-2 and TRBJ1-1; no clear D gene. Germline V CDR1 and CDR2: WSHSY, SAAADI. The CDR3 totals 12 residues. V lost 10 bases to trimming and J lost 6 bases, with 15 bases between them. CDR3 DNA sequence: TGCGCCACCCGGACGGGAGACGCTGAAGCTTTCTTT. Its protein product is CATRTGDAEAFF.

This clone was seen once. This chain connects TRBV7-2 to TRBJ1-1; D remains ambiguous. Germline CDR1 reads SGHTA; CDR2 reads FQGNSA. The CDR3 contains 15 residues. Deletions cut 2 bases from V and 3 bases from J, with 13 bases between. The CDR3 DNA follows: TGTGCCAGCAGCTTAAGGCCGGGGTTCGACACTGAAGCTTTCTTT. Protein product: CASSLRPGFDTEAFF.

The CDR3 bases are TGTGCCAGTAGTATAAATCTCGGCGAGGAGCAGTACGTC. Protein product: CASSINLGEEQYV. J is TRBJ2-7 and V is TRBV19; D is uncertain. This CDR3 comprises 13 residues. Trimming took off 2 bases at V and 7 bases at J, with 12 bases between the two ends. In germline, CDR1 is LNHDA, CDR2 SQIVND (reference sequence).

The chain recombines TRBV27 with TRBJ2-1, with TRBD2 matching 9 bases. Germline assignment: CDR1 MNHEY and CDR2 SMNVEV (reference sequence). Trimming at V came to 2 bases and at J to 5 bases, leaving 7 bases not matched to a gene. The CDR3 loop spans 16 amino acids. The CDR3: CASSLRAGGPHNEQFF. CDR3 in DNA: TGTGCCAGCAGTTTACGGGCGGGGGGGCCCCACAATGAGCAGTTCTTC.

The chain employs TRBV25-1 and TRBJ1-2; 9 positions match TRBD1. The CDR3 has 13 amino acids. After removal of 8 bases from V and 7 bases from J, the junction contained 8 bases not matched to a gene. The V gene's germline CDR1 is MGHDK and CDR2 SYGVNS. The CDR3 DNA follows: TGTGCCAGCTCCCACAGGGGGCATACTGGCTACACCTTC. Translating it yields CASSHRGHTGYTF.

The chain uses TRBV4-3 and TRBJ2-1, with D perhaps matching TRBD2 (7 bases). Per germline, CDR1 LGHNA and CDR2 YSLEER. The CDR3 loop spans 18 amino acids. V lost 2 bases to trimming and J lost 2 bases, with 19 bases between them. CDR3 in amino acids: CASSQSKIGGGAYNEQFF. The CDR3 bases are TGCGCCAGCAGCCAATCTAAGATCGGAGGGGGGGCCTACAATGAGCAGTTCTTC.

The chain carries TRBV7-2 and TRBJ1-1, with 7 nucleotides matching TRBD1. V gave up 3 bases and J gave up 4 bases; unmatched junction bases: 5. Germline CDR1 reads SGHTA; CDR2 reads FQGNSA. The CDR3 loop spans 14 amino acids. The CDR3 DNA reads as TGTGCCAGCAGCTTCGACAGGGCCCCCACTGAAGCTTTCTTT. Protein product: CASSFDRAPTEAFF.

As regards this clone: At the DNA level, this CDR3 is encoded by other sequences in the same sample as well. This chain uses TRBV7-2 with TRBJ2-3, with TRBD2 matching over 10 bases. This CDR3 contains 15 residues. Trimming at V came to 5 bases and at J to 1 base, leaving 3 bases not matched to a gene. Germline V lookup: CDR1 SGHTA, CDR2 FQGNSA. CDR3 residues: CASSPGTSGTDTQYF. The CDR3 DNA reads as TGTGCCAGCAGCCCAGGGACTAGCGGCACAGATACGCAGTATTTT.

V and J are TRBV5-1 and TRBJ2-5, with 9 bases lining up with TRBD2. Germline V gives CDR1 SGHRS, CDR2 YFSETQ. There are 15 residues in the CDR3. V shed 0 bases, J shed 5 bases, and the junction held 5 bases outside the gene matches. The CDR3 nucleotides read TGCGCCAGCAGCTTGGCCGCTAGCGGGGTGGAGACCCAGTACTTC. Protein product: CASSLAASGVETQYF.

CDR3 in amino acids: CASSLGRNSPLHF. The CDR3 coding sequence is TGTGCCAGCAGCTTAGGGCGGAATTCACCCCTCCACTTT. The chain links TRBV11-1 to TRBJ1-6, with unresolved D. The CDR3 contains 13 residues. Germline-derived CDR1 and CDR2 are SGHAT and FQDESV (reference sequence). The germline V and J ends were trimmed by 1 base and 7 bases, with 5 bases remaining between them.

In the case of this clone: The same CDR3 is also encoded by other DNA sequences in this sample. V and J are TRBV9 and TRBJ2-5; TRBD1 might be the D (7 bases). Germline CDR1 reads SGDLS; CDR2 reads YYNGEE. The CDR3 covers 15 residues. The V end was cut by 0 bases, the J end by 4 bases, with 13 bases between. The CDR3 DNA is TGTGCCAGCAGCGTAGTGGGGCAGGGGGGAGAGACCCAGTACTTC. It is translated as CASSVVGQGGETQYF.

This chain joins TRBV27 and TRBJ2-3; D possibly corresponds to TRBD1 (6 bases). CDR3 length: 15 amino acids. The germline CDR1 and CDR2 sequences are MNHEY and SMNVEV (reference sequence). V gave up 3 bases and J gave up 5 bases, with 15 bases separating them. The CDR3 region has the DNA TGTGCCAGCAGTTTTCGTCAGGGGAAGGTAGATACGCAGTATTTT. The encoded protein is CASSFRQGKVDTQYF.

J is TRBJ2-1 and V is TRBV2; TRBD1 matches at 7 bases. The germline CDR1 and CDR2 sequences are SNHLY and FYNNEI. This CDR3 is built from 19 residues. V lost 6 bases to trimming and J lost 1 base; unmatched junction nucleotides: 18. CDR3 in DNA: TGTGCCAGCAGGGCCTACACAGGGGACCCCACCAAGTCCTACAATGAGCAGTTCTTC. This sequence encodes CASRAYTGDPTKSYNEQFF.

The rearrangement uses TRBV6-5 and TRBJ2-2, with D possibly matching TRBD2 (5 bases). The germline V and J ends were trimmed by 6 bases and 5 bases, with 10 bases remaining between them. This CDR3 is built from 13 residues. The V gene's germline CDR1 is MNHEY and CDR2 SVGAGI. The CDR3 sequence: CASRPPGTGELFF. The CDR3 DNA is TGTGCCAGCAGACCGCCGGGAACCGGGGAGCTGTTTTTT.

J is TRBJ2-5 and V is TRBV11-2; 11 positions match TRBD2. This CDR3 contains 15 residues. Trimming took 5 bases from V and 5 from J; bases not matched to a gene: 7. CDR1 SGHAT and CDR2 FQNNGV come from the germline V gene. The CDR3, as DNA: TGTGCCAGCAGCCTTCCTAGCGGGGGGAGGGAGACCCAGTACTTC. This gives the protein CASSLPSGGRETQYF.

The gene calls are TRBV29-1 and TRBJ2-5; D remains unclear. V was clipped by 4 bases and J by 1 base, with 7 bases between them. Germline CDR1 is SQVTM and CDR2 is ANQGSEA. This CDR3 region has 12 residues. CDR3 protein: CSVARIQETQYF. The CDR3 region has the DNA TGCAGCGTTGCTAGAATCCAAGAGACCCAGTACTTC. The entire variable domain, with the rest obtained from reference TRBV29-1 and TRBJ2-5, is as follows: SAVISQKPSRDICQRGTSLTIQCQVDSQVTMMFWYRQQPGQSLTLIATANQGSEATYESGFVIDKFPISRPNLTFSTLTVSNMSPEDSSIYLCSVARIQETQYFGPGTRLLVL.

The rearrangement links TRBV9 to TRBJ2-1; D is unclear. The germline V gene has CDR1 SGDLS and CDR2 YYNGEE. V lost 4 bases and J lost 3, with 5 bases in between. This CDR3 is 12 amino acids long. CDR3 sequence: CASSPSYNEQFF. The DNA of the CDR3 is TGTGCCAGCAGCCCCAGCTACAATGAGCAGTTCTTC.

The genes are TRBV27 and TRBJ2-1, with 8 bases lining up with TRBD2. Germline CDR1 is MNHEY and CDR2 is SMNVEV (reference sequence). Unmatched junction bases numbered 12, after V lost 5 bases and J lost 6 bases. The CDR3 extends over 16 amino acids. The CDR3 loop reads CASSIRGGGIGNEQFF. The CDR3 region has the DNA TGTGCCAGCAGTATCCGGGGGGGAGGGATTGGCAATGAGCAGTTCTTC.

This clone was observed a few times. The genes are TRBV25-1 and TRBJ1-6, with TRBD1 matching 12 bases. The J segment lost 7 bases and the V segment lost 6 bases, leaving 7 bases of the junction unmatched. Germline CDR1 reads MGHDK; CDR2 reads SYGVNS. The CDR3 runs 16 residues. CDR3 coding DNA: TGTGCCAGCAGCCCCGGGACAGGGGGCGGAAATTCACCCCTCCACTTT. Translated: CASSPGTGGGNSPLHF.

This chain connects TRBV10-3 to TRBJ2-1; TRBD1 agrees at 8 bases. CDR1 and CDR2 from the germline V gene are ENHRY and SYGVKD. The CDR3 extends over 14 amino acids. V was pared by 3 bases and J by 9 bases, with 7 bases of the junction left unmatched. The CDR3 DNA follows: TGTGCCATCAGTGATGTGGCAGGGGGCATTGAGCAGTTCTTC. This translates into CAISDVAGGIEQFF.

The chain joins TRBV19 to TRBJ1-1; TRBD1 matches 7 bases. The CDR3 is made up of 15 amino acids. Germline CDR1 LNHDA, CDR2 SQIVND (reference sequence). The junction had 14 bases not matched to a gene; V was cut back by 11 bases and J by 2 bases. CDR3 protein: CASSRGQIKNTEAFF. The DNA of the CDR3 is TGTGCCTCCTCCAGGGGACAGATCAAAAACACTGAAGCTTTCTTT.

The chain employs TRBV27 and TRBJ2-4; D is perhaps TRBD2 (5 bases). From germline, CDR1 is MNHEY and CDR2 SMNVEV (reference sequence). The V end was cut by 5 bases, the J end by 9 bases, with 11 bases between. This CDR3 has 12 residues. The DNA for the CDR3 is TGTGCCAGCAGTCCGAGGGAAGGCATTCAGTACTTC. This translates into CASSPREGIQYF.

The chain combines TRBV5-6 with TRBJ2-1; D might be TRBD1 (7 bases). The germline V gene encodes CDR1 SGHDT and CDR2 YYEEEE. V lost 2 bases to trimming and J lost 5 bases, with 14 bases between them. This CDR3 is 15 amino acids long. The chain's CDR3 is CASSFGTGEDNEQFF. CDR3 bases: TGTGCCAGCAGCTTCGGAACAGGGGAGGACAATGAGCAGTTCTTC. The full variable domain, with the rest looked up from reference TRBV5-6 and TRBJ2-1, is DAGVTQSPTHLIKTRGQQVTLRCSPKSGHDTVSWYQQALGQGPQFIFQYYEEEERQRGNFPDRFSGHQFPNYSSELNVNALLLGDSALYLCASSFGTGEDNEQFFGPGTRLTVL.

The chain employs TRBV5-1 and TRBJ2-3, with 9 bases fitting TRBD2. Per germline, CDR1 SGHRS and CDR2 YFSETQ. This CDR3 comprises 15 residues. The V segment lost 0 bases and the J segment 6 bases; nucleotides outside the gene matches: 5. The CDR3 DNA is TGCGCCAGCAGCTTGGTGGGACTAGCATCGGATACGCAGTATTTT. It encodes CASSLVGLASDTQYF.

The chain joins TRBV18 to TRBJ1-2, with 8 bases identical to TRBD1. Looked up from germline, CDR1 is KGHSH and CDR2 is LQKENI. J was trimmed by 6 bases and V by 0 bases; bases with no gene match: 9. The CDR3 has 16 amino acids. The CDR3 protein is CASSPPGGTGDDGYTF. The CDR3 nucleotides read TGTGCCAGCTCACCACCGGGAGGGACAGGAGACGATGGCTACACCTTC.

The V and J genes are TRBV7-2 and TRBJ2-7; TRBD2 aligns across 7 bases. V was pared by 1 base and J by 2 bases, with 5 bases of the junction left unmatched. This CDR3 spans 15 amino acids. Germline CDR1 SGHTA, CDR2 FQGNSA. The CDR3 sequence: CASSLVSGGAYEQYF. In DNA form, the CDR3 reads TGTGCCAGCAGCTTAGTCTCGGGGGGAGCCTACGAGCAGTACTTC.

This sequence joins TRBV28 and TRBJ2-1; a weak D match, TRBD1 (6 bases). Trimming shortened V by 7 bases and J by 9 bases, and 25 bases separated the two germline ends. The CDR3 sequence is 16 residues long. Germline assignment: CDR1 MDHEN and CDR2 SYDVKM. CDR3: CASNTLRDISLGEQFF. CDR3 bases: TGTGCCAGCAACACCCTTAGGGACATTTCCCTGGGTGAGCAGTTCTTC.

V and J are TRBV7-2 and TRBJ2-5, with 7 positions matching TRBD1. The CDR3 length is 15 residues. V lost 3 bases and J lost 4; bases outside the gene matches: 8. CDR1 and CDR2 from the germline V gene are SGHTA and FQGNSA. In nucleotides, the CDR3 is TGTGCCAGCAGCTTTATGCAGGGGGTCGGAGAGACCCAGTACTTC. Amino acids: CASSFMQGVGETQYF.